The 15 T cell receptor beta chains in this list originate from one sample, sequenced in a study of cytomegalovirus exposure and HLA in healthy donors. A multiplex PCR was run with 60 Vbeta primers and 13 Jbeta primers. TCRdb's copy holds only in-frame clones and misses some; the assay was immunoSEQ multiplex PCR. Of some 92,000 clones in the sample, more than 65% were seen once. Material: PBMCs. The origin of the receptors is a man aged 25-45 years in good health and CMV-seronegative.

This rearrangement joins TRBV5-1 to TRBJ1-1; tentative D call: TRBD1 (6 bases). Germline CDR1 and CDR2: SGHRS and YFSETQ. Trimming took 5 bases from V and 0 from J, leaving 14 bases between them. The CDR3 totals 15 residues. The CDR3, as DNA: TGCGCCAGCAGACGGGACATGGCCATGAACACTGAAGCTTTCTTT. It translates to CASRRDMAMNTEAFF.

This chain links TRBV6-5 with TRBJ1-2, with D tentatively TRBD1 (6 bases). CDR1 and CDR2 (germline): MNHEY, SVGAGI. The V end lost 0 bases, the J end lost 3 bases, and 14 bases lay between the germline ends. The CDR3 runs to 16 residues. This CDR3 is CASSYSPGEGDYGYTF. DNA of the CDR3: TGTGCCAGCAGTTACTCCCCGGGGGAGGGGGACTATGGCTACACCTTC.

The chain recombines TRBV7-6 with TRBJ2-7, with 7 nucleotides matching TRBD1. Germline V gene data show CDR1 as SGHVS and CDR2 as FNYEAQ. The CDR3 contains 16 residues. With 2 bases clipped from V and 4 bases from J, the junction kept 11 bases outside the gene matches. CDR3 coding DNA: TGTGCCAGCAGCTTATCGCAGGGGGTGACCTATTACGAGCAGTACTTC. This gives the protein CASSLSQGVTYYEQYF.

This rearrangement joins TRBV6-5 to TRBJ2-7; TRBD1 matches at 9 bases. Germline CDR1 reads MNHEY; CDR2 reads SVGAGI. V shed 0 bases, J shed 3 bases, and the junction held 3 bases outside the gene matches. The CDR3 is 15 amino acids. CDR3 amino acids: CASSYSSGQGYEQYF. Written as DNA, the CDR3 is TGTGCCAGCAGTTACTCCTCGGGACAGGGCTACGAGCAGTACTTC.

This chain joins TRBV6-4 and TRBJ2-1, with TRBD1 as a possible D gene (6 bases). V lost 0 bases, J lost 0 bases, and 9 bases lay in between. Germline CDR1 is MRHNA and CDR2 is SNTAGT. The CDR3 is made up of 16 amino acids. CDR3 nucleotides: TGTGCCAGCAGTGACTCTGGACAGAGCTCCTACAATGAGCAGTTCTTC. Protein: CASSDSGQSSYNEQFF.

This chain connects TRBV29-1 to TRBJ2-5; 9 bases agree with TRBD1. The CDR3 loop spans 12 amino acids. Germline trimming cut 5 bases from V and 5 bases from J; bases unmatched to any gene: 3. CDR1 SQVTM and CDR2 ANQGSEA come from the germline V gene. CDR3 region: CSVRTGVETQYF. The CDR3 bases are TGCAGCGTTAGGACAGGGGTTGAGACCCAGTACTTC.

This CDR3 is CASSPILAGTYNEQFF. DNA of the CDR3: TGTGCCAGCTCACCAATACTAGCGGGGACCTACAATGAGCAGTTCTTC. V usage is TRBV18 and J usage is TRBJ2-1; 10 nucleotides align to TRBD2. The CDR3 consists of 16 residues. Unmatched junction bases numbered 3, after V lost 2 bases and J lost 2 bases. Looked up from germline, CDR1 is KGHSH and CDR2 is LQKENI.

CDR3 protein: CASRDRQGYMNTEAFF. In DNA form, the CDR3 reads TGTGCCAGCAGGGATAGACAGGGGTATATGAACACTGAAGCTTTCTTT. The chain employs TRBV11-2 and TRBJ1-1; 8 bases align to TRBD1. The CDR3 sequence is 16 residues long. V lost 6 bases to trimming and J lost 0 bases; unmatched junction nucleotides: 9. Germline V CDR1 and CDR2: SGHAT, FQNNGV.

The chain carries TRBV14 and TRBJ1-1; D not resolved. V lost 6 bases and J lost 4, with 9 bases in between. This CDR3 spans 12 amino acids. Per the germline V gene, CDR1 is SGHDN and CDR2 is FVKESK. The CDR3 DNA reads TGTGCCAGCAGGCACGGGAGCACTGAAGCTTTCTTT. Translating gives CASRHGSTEAFF.

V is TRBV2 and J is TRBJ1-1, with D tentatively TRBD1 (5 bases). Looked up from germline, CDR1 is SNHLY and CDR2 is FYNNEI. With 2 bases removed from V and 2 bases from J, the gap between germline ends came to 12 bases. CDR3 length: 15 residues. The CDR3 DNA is TGTGCCAGCAGTGAATACGGCAGGGAAAACACTGAAGCTTTCTTT. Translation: CASSEYGRENTEAFF.

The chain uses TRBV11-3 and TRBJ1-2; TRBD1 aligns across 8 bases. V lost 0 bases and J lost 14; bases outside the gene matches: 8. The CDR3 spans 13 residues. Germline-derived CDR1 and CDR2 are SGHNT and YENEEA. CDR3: CASSLERQGSETF. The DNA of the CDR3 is TGTGCCAGCAGCTTAGAGCGACAGGGGTCGGAGACCTTC.

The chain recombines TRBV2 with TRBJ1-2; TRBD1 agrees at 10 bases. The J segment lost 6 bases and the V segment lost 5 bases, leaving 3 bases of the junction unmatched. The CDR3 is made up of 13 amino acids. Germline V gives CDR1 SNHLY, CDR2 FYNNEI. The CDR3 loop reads CASSLTGGNGYTF. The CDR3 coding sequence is TGTGCCAGCAGTCTGACAGGGGGCAATGGCTACACCTTC.

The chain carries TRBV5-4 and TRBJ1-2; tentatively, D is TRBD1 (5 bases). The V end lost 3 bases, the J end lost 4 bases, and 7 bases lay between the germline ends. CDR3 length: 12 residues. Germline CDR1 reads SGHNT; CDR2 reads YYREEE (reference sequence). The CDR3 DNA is TGTGCCAGCAGCTCGACAGCCTATGGCTACACCTTC. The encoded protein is CASSSTAYGYTF. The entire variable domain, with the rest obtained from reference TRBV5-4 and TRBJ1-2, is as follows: ETGVTQSPTHLIKTRGQQVTLRCSSQSGHNTVSWYQQALGQGPQFIFQYYREEENGRGNFPPRFSGLQFPNYSSELNVNALELDDSALYLCASSSTAYGYTFGSGTRLTVV.

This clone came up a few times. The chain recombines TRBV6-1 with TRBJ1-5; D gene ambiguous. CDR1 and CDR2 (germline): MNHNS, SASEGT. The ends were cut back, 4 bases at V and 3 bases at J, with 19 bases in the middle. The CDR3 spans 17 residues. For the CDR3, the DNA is TGTGCCAGCAGTGCGGGTAGGTTTGCCCCGGACAATCAGCCCCAGCATTTT. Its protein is CASSAGRFAPDNQPQHF.

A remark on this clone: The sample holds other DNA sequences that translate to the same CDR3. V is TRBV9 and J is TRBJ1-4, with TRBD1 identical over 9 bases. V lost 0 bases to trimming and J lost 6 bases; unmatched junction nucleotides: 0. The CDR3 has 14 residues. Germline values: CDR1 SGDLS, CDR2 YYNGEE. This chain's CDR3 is CASSVGTGDEKLFF. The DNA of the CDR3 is TGTGCCAGCAGCGTAGGGACAGGGGATGAAAAACTGTTTTTT.